These T cell receptor beta chains were read from a single sample in a study of CD8+CD57+ T cells in acquired aplastic anemia. TCRdb recomputed calls from the reads with MiXCR, one row per CDR3 protein. The sample holds around 180,000 distinct CDR3 sequences, about 60% seen once. The sample taken for sequencing was sorted CD4+, CD8+, or CD8+CD57+ T cells (not recorded which) from PBMCs. Receptors were obtained from a human donor in good health. CDR3s leave out the opening cysteine and the closing phenylalanine or tryptophan.

v_gene	j_gene	len	CDR3aa
TRBV20-1	TRBJ2-1	12	SADLGGLYNEQF
TRBV7-2	TRBJ2-7	12	ASSFGRGAYEQY
TRBV7-2	TRBJ2-7	13	ASSLYGTGAYEQY
TRBV24-1	TRBJ1-1	12	PREEGPTVTEAF
TRBV7-6	TRBJ2-7	13	ASSFGTGLTYEQY
TRBV2	TRBJ1-3	12	ASSEGAGVDTIY
TRBV7-3	TRBJ1-1	13	ASSLTYGGNTEAF
TRBV7-3	TRBJ2-3	13	ASSFRDRYKDTQY
TRBV7-2	TRBJ2-7	13	ASSLSWGARDEQY
TRBV2	TRBJ1-5	12	ASRGRGGNQPQH
TRBV18	TRBJ1-6	12	ASSLGQPNSPLH
TRBV7-2	TRBJ2-7	13	ASSLEVSSGYEQY
TRBV29-1	TRBJ1-2	13	SVENRDSLFYGYT
TRBV6-6	TRBJ2-7	10	ASTGAPYEQY
TRBV20-1	TRBJ2-5	11	SASVMVEETQY